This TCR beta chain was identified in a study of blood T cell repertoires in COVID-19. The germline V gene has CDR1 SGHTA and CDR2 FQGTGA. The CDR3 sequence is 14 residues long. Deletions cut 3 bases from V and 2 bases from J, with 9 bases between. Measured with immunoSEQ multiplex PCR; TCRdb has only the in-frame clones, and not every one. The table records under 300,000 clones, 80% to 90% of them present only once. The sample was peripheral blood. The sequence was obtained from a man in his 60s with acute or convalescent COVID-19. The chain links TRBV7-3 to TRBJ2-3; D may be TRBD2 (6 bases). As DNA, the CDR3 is TGTGCCAGCAGCTTGGGACTTTACACAGATACGCAGTATTTT. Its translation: CASSLGLYTDTQYF.